One sample yielded the 30 T cell receptor beta chains listed below, sequenced in a study of vaccination effects on CD4 cells after COVID-19. Prior to sequencing, the ViraFEST assay stimulated PBMC with viral peptide pools, which expanded the antigen-specific CD4+ T cells. Once cultured for roughly nine days, the cells underwent separation to obtain CD4+ T cells. Having tested negative for nucleocapsid antibodies, the vaccine recipients showed no prior SARS-CoV-2 infection. This table comes from immunoSEQ multiplex PCR, and its TCRdb copy is limited to in-frame clones, with some not included. The table shows around 55,000 clones, with 70% occurring only once. Their target antigens are unknown. Sample: CD4+ T cells from PBMCs cultured with SARS-CoV-2 spike peptides, taken before COVID-19 vaccination. Receptors were obtained from a human donor who received a COVID-19 vaccine.

This chain connects TRBV7-3 to TRBJ2-5; 7 bases are a match to TRBD2. CDR1 and CDR2 from the germline V gene are SGHTA and FQGTGA. The length of the CDR3 is 14 residues. V gave up 0 bases and J gave up 2 bases; unmatched junction bases: 0. The CDR3 reads CASSLTGGQETQYF. The CDR3 coding sequence is TGTGCCAGCAGCTTAACGGGGGGGCAAGAGACCCAGTACTTC.

The chain has TRBV29-1 and TRBJ1-1, with D tentatively TRBD1 (5 bases). The V and J ends lost 2 bases and 4 bases respectively, with 8 bases between them. CDR3 size: 12 residues. CDR1 and CDR2 (germline): SQVTM, ANQGSEA. For the CDR3, the DNA is TGCAGCGTTGAACAGGGAGGCACTGAAGCTTTCTTT. This translates into CSVEQGGTEAFF. Combining the CDR3 with reference TRBV29-1 and TRBJ1-1 gives the whole variable domain SAVISQKPSRDICQRGTSLTIQCQVDSQVTMMFWYRQQPGQSLTLIATANQGSEATYESGFVIDKFPISRPNLTFSTLTVSNMSPEDSSIYLCSVEQGGTEAFFGQGTRLTVV.

The V gene is TRBV5-1, the J gene TRBJ2-5; 10 bases are a match to TRBD2. The CDR3 contains 16 residues. Germline V gene data show CDR1 as SGHRS and CDR2 as YFSETQ. J gave up 4 bases and V 3 bases, and 9 bases lay outside the gene matches. The CDR3 nucleotides are TGCGCCAGCAGCTGGCGCGGAGCGGGGGGGCGAGAGACCCAGTACTTC. Translation: CASSWRGAGGRETQYF.

The genes are TRBV5-4 and TRBJ1-2; 7 bases are shared with TRBD1. CDR3 size: 13 residues. Germline V gene lookup returns CDR1 SGHNT and CDR2 YYREEE (reference sequence). V shed 4 bases and J 6 bases; nucleotides not matched to a gene: 6. Here the CDR3 DNA reads TGTGCCAGCAGCCACCCTACAGGGGATGGCTACACCTTC. Translation: CASSHPTGDGYTF.

J is TRBJ2-2 and V is TRBV7-8, with D maybe TRBD1 (6 bases). The germline V gene encodes CDR1 SGHVS and CDR2 FQNEAQ. Trimming stripped 8 bases from V and 0 bases from J, with 13 bases between. The CDR3 runs 15 residues. DNA of the CDR3: TGTGCCAGCGGCCGGACAGTCGCGAACACCGGGGAGCTGTTTTTT. Residues: CASGRTVANTGELFF. Full variable domain (remainder filled in from reference TRBV7-8 and TRBJ2-2): GAGVSQSPRYKVAKRGQDVALRCDPISGHVSLFWYQQALGQGPEFLTYFQNEAQLDKSGLPSDRFFAERPEGSVSTLKIQRTQQEDSAVYLCASGRTVANTGELFFGEGSRLTVL.

In its sample, this clone was seen a few times. This rearrangement joins TRBV5-1 to TRBJ2-7; unclear D gene. The length of the CDR3 is 14 residues. Per the germline V gene, CDR1 is SGHRS and CDR2 is YFSETQ. Trimming took 0 bases from V and 2 from J, leaving 9 bases between them. In nucleotides, the CDR3 is TGCGCCAGCAGCTTGGAGGGCGGCCCCTACGAGCAGTACTTC. Its protein product is CASSLEGGPYEQYF.

This clone was detected only a few times. The chain recombines TRBV19 with TRBJ1-6, with 11 bases identical to TRBD1. The CDR3 is 16 residues long. The V gene's germline CDR1 is LNHDA and CDR2 SQIVND (reference sequence). Trimming removed 3 bases from V and 6 bases from J; junction bases left unmatched: 4. The CDR3 loop is CASSIGTGGFNSPLHF. CDR3 bases: TGTGCCAGTAGTATCGGGACAGGGGGTTTTAATTCACCCCTCCACTTT. Full variable domain (outside the CDR3, taken from reference TRBV19 and TRBJ1-6): DGGITQSPKYLFRKEGQNVTLSCEQNLNHDAMYWYRQDPGQGLRLIYYSQIVNDFQKGDIAEGYSVSREKKESFPLTVTSAQKNPTAFYLCASSIGTGGFNSPLHFGNGTRLTVT.

The V gene is TRBV5-1, the J gene TRBJ2-7; 8 bases are a match to TRBD2. This CDR3 has 14 residues. The germline V gene has CDR1 SGHRS and CDR2 YFSETQ. Losses at the gene ends were 3 bases for V and 2 bases for J; bases not matched to a gene: 4. The CDR3 DNA sequence: TGCGCCAGCAGCTCGGGGGGGGCTCCCTACGAGCAGTACTTC. Amino acids: CASSSGGAPYEQYF.

In regard to this clone: A read error may account for a junction end that differs from germline. The V call is TRBV7-7, the J call TRBJ2-2; D tentatively reads TRBD1 or TRBD2 (6 bases each). Germline V gene sequence: CDR1 SSHAT, CDR2 FNYEAQ (reference sequence). There are 15 residues in the CDR3. CDR3 nucleotides: TGTGCTAGCAGCCCGGTCGGGGGCTCCGTGGGGGAGCTGTTTTTT. It translates to CASSPVGGSVGELFF.

DNA for the CDR3: TGTGCCAGCAGTTACACCGGGACGAAAGGAAACACCATATATTTT. This sequence encodes CASSYTGTKGNTIYF. The chain combines TRBV6-5 with TRBJ1-3, with TRBD1 as a possible D gene (5 bases). Germline V gene data show CDR1 as MNHEY and CDR2 as SVGAGI. The CDR3 sequence is 15 residues long. The ends were cut back, 2 bases at V and 4 bases at J, with 12 bases in the middle.

The chain is built from TRBV28 and TRBJ2-3; D perhaps matches TRBD1 (5 bases). The CDR3 runs to 12 residues. Germline CDR1 reads MDHEN; CDR2 reads SYDVKM. The CDR3 region has the DNA TGTTCTGGGGCGTCCCGCACAGATACGCAGTATTTT. Translating it yields CSGASRTDTQYF. Filled out from reference TRBV28 and TRBJ2-3, the complete variable domain reads DVKVTQSSRYLVKRTGEKVFLECVQDMDHENMFWYRQDPGLGLRLIYFSYDVKMKEKGDIPEGYSVSREKKERFSLILESASTNQTSMYLCSGASRTDTQYFGPGTRLTVL.

In its sample, this clone was seen many times. The rearrangement joins TRBV5-1 to TRBJ2-3, with TRBD2 matching 8 bases. The germline CDR1 and CDR2 sequences are SGHRS and YFSETQ. The V gene end was trimmed by 3 bases and the J gene end by 2 bases; junction bases not matched to a gene: 8. The CDR3 has 16 amino acids. DNA for the CDR3: TGCGCCAGCAGCTCACGAACTAGCGGACTCACAGATACGCAGTATTTT. Encoded protein: CASSSRTSGLTDTQYF. The complete variable domain, with remaining parts taken from reference TRBV5-1 and TRBJ2-3, reads KAGVTQTPRYLIKTRGQQVTLSCSPISGHRSVSWYQQTPGQGLQFLFEYFSETQRNKGNFPGRFSGRQFSNSRSEMNVSTLELGDSALYLCASSSRTSGLTDTQYFGPGTRLTVL.

The chain has TRBV5-4 and TRBJ1-6; D gene unclear. This CDR3 has 12 amino acids. Germline CDR1 is SGHNT and CDR2 is YYREEE (reference sequence). V was shortened by 1 base and J by 9 bases, with 5 bases between the two germline ends. The CDR3 protein is CASSLPLSPLHF. For the CDR3, the DNA is TGTGCCAGCAGCTTGCCTCTTTCACCCCTCCACTTT.

The V and J genes are TRBV25-1 and TRBJ1-1, with D unresolved. The length of the CDR3 is 13 residues. V lost 8 bases and J 6 bases, leaving 16 bases between the germline ends. Germline V gene lookup returns CDR1 MGHDK and CDR2 SYGVNS. CDR3 nucleotides: TGTGCCAGCGCGGGCTCCTCATGGTCTGAAGCTTTCTTT. As protein: CASAGSSWSEAFF.

The J gene is TRBJ2-7, the V gene TRBV3-1 (or the pseudogene TRBV3-2), with TRBD2 matching over 10 bases. The germline CDR1 and CDR2 sequences are LGHDT and YNNKEL (reference sequence). This CDR3 spans 15 amino acids. V was pared by 4 bases and J by 5 bases, with 8 bases of the junction left unmatched. The CDR3 bases are TGTGCCAGCAGCCCCCGGACTAGCGGCCCCCACGAGCAGTACTTC. Translated: CASSPRTSGPHEQYF.

This chain uses TRBV29-1 with TRBJ2-2; D gene ambiguous. The CDR3 loop spans 12 amino acids. The ends were cut back, 6 bases at V and 1 base at J, with 6 bases in the middle. CDR1 is SQVTM, CDR2 ANQGSEA, per germline. The CDR3 sequence is CSVGRNTGELFF. CDR3 in DNA: TGCAGCGTCGGACGGAACACCGGGGAGCTGTTTTTT.

This chain links TRBV5-1 with TRBJ2-1; 7 positions match TRBD2. The V gene's germline CDR1 is SGHRS and CDR2 YFSETQ. The CDR3 consists of 14 residues. V was clipped by 5 bases and J by 7 bases; unmatched bases: 9. This CDR3 reads CASRRTSAENEQFF. DNA of the CDR3: TGCGCCAGCAGACGTACTAGCGCGGAGAATGAGCAGTTCTTC. Together with reference TRBV5-1 and TRBJ2-1, the CDR3 gives the full variable domain: KAGVTQTPRYLIKTRGQQVTLSCSPISGHRSVSWYQQTPGQGLQFLFEYFSETQRNKGNFPGRFSGRQFSNSRSEMNVSTLELGDSALYLCASRRTSAENEQFFGPGTRLTVL.

CDR3 sequence (DNA): TGTGCCAGCAGTTTTTGGCCTAGTAGCACAGATACGCAGTATTTT. Translation: CASSFWPSSTDTQYF. This rearrangement joins TRBV27 to TRBJ2-3, with D uncertain. The CDR3 contains 15 residues. Trimming cost V 3 bases and J 0 bases, with 10 bases left between them. In germline, CDR1 is MNHEY, CDR2 SMNVEV (reference sequence).

V usage is TRBV7-6 and J usage is TRBJ2-5; 11 bases are a match to TRBD2. Germline CDR1 SGHVS, CDR2 FNYEAQ. The CDR3 totals 16 residues. V shed 1 base and J 2 bases; nucleotides not matched to a gene: 3. CDR3 coding DNA: TGTGCCAGCAGCTTAGGGGTAGCGGGGGGGCAAGAGACCCAGTACTTC. Its protein product is CASSLGVAGGQETQYF.

The chain has TRBV9 and TRBJ2-3; 10 nucleotides match TRBD2. Germline trimming cut 0 bases from V and 5 bases from J; bases unmatched to any gene: 6. The CDR3 spans 16 residues. Germline CDR1 reads SGDLS; CDR2 reads YYNGEE. As DNA, the CDR3 is TGTGCCAGCAGCGTAGGGGGAGCGGGGGGGCAAGATACGCAGTATTTT. As protein: CASSVGGAGGQDTQYF.

Only a few counts were recorded for this clone. The V gene is TRBV30, the J gene TRBJ1-1; D not resolved. This CDR3 has 14 amino acids. Trimming left V 4 bases short and J 5 bases short, with 17 bases between. Per the germline V gene, CDR1 is GTSNPN and CDR2 is SVGIG (reference sequence). The CDR3 protein is CAWKGSLLLTEAFF. CDR3 nucleotides: TGTGCCTGGAAGGGCAGCCTCCTTTTGACTGAAGCTTTCTTT.

The CDR3 reads CASSSPGTLPYEQYF. The CDR3 nucleotides read TGTGCCAGCAGTTCGCCGGGGACCCTGCCCTACGAGCAGTACTTC. The chain uses TRBV6-1 and TRBJ2-7; D is possibly TRBD1 or TRBD2 (5 bases each). The germline gives CDR1 MNHNS, CDR2 SASEGT. CDR3 length equals 15 residues. V lost 5 bases to trimming and J lost 2 bases, with 16 bases between them.

The sample holds a few counts of this clone. Other DNA sequences from this sample encode an identical CDR3 as well. The J gene is TRBJ1-2, the V gene TRBV30; D is undetermined. Trimming stripped 4 bases from V and 8 bases from J, with 2 bases between. The CDR3 spans 8 residues. Looked up from germline, CDR1 is GTSNPN and CDR2 is SVGIG (reference sequence). CDR3 sequence reads: CAWNGYTF. The CDR3 bases are TGTGCCTGGAACGGCTACACCTTC.

This clone has just a few counts. The chain employs TRBV5-4 and TRBJ1-2; D is undetermined. Trimming pared 4 bases from V and 7 bases from J, leaving 8 bases between. Germline CDR1 is SGHNT and CDR2 is YYREEE (reference sequence). CDR3 length: 11 residues. This CDR3 reads CASSALSGYTF. CDR3 bases: TGTGCCAGCAGCGCCCTGTCTGGCTACACCTTC. The full variable domain, in which reference TRBV5-4 and TRBJ1-2 provide the parts outside the CDR3, is ETGVTQSPTHLIKTRGQQVTLRCSSQSGHNTVSWYQQALGQGPQFIFQYYREEENGRGNFPPRFSGLQFPNYSSELNVNALELDDSALYLCASSALSGYTFGSGTRLTVV.

The sample holds a few counts of this clone. The chain recombines TRBV24-1 with TRBJ2-2, with D possibly matching TRBD2 (6 bases). Looked up from germline, CDR1 is KGHDR and CDR2 is SFDVKD. The CDR3 length is 15 residues. V lost 9 bases and J lost 4, with 17 bases in between. The CDR3 DNA is TGTGCCACCGGGGCGGGGCGTACATTCACCGGGGAGCTGTTTTTT. Translating gives CATGAGRTFTGELFF.

This chain links TRBV6-6 with TRBJ2-1; D unclear. Germline loops: CDR1 MNHNY, CDR2 SVGAGI (reference sequence). The CDR3 runs to 14 residues. V gave up 0 bases and J gave up 9 bases, with 12 bases separating them. CDR3 loop: CASSYSVRNREQFF. CDR3 coding DNA: TGTGCCAGCAGTTACTCGGTTAGAAATCGTGAGCAGTTCTTC.

Only a few counts were recorded for this clone. This chain joins TRBV6-5 and TRBJ2-2; perhaps TRBD2 as D (6 bases). Germline V gene lookup returns CDR1 MNHEY and CDR2 SVGAGI. V dropped 7 bases and J dropped 4 bases, with 10 bases sitting between them. This CDR3 comprises 13 residues. The CDR3 coding sequence is TGTGCCAGCAAGGGACTTTTCACCGGGGAGCTGTTTTTT. Its protein is CASKGLFTGELFF.

The rearrangement links TRBV28 to TRBJ1-2, with a weak D call TRBD1 (5 bases). V was cut by 4 bases and J by 8 bases, with 26 bases left in between. The germline V gene encodes CDR1 MDHEN and CDR2 SYDVKM. The CDR3 totals 17 residues. CDR3 in DNA: TGTGCCAGCAGTTCCCCCACCCCCGGGACCCACCTCCGGGGCTACACCTTC. As protein: CASSSPTPGTHLRGYTF.

The J gene is TRBJ2-7, the V gene TRBV7-9, with D perhaps TRBD2 (6 bases). The CDR3 is 14 residues long. The germline V gene encodes CDR1 SEHNR and CDR2 FQNEAQ (reference sequence). V shed 1 base and J shed 2 bases, with 9 bases lying between them. CDR3 sequence: CASSLGPGAYEQYF. DNA for the CDR3: TGTGCCAGCAGCTTAGGGCCGGGGGCCTACGAGCAGTACTTC.

As regards this clone: The sample contains more than one DNA sequence encoding this CDR3. The CDR3 loop reads CAIRGQGANTGELFF. The CDR3 bases are TGTGCCATCAGGGGACAGGGAGCGAACACCGGGGAGCTGTTTTTT. The rearrangement uses TRBV10-3 and TRBJ2-2, with TRBD1 matching over 9 bases. Germline values: CDR1 ENHRY, CDR2 SYGVKD. J gave up 0 bases and V 6 bases, and 2 bases lay outside the gene matches. This CDR3 is built from 15 residues.